These 6 T cell receptor beta chains were sequenced from one sample in a study of cytomegalovirus exposure and HLA in healthy donors. The PCR used 60 Vbeta and 13 Jbeta primers. Only in-frame clones appear in the TCRdb table, and some are missing; sequencing was by immunoSEQ multiplex PCR. The data contain approximately 220,000 clones, about 75% of them singletons. The sequencing sample was made of PBMCs. Every receptor here comes from a male donor in good health and CMV-seronegative.

The V and J genes are TRBV4-2 and TRBJ2-1, with 10 bases lining up with TRBD2. V was clipped by 1 base and J by 6 bases; unmatched bases: 6. The CDR3 has 16 residues. Germline V CDR1 and CDR2: LGHNA, YNFKEQ. CDR3: CASSQVSTSGVNEQFF. The DNA for the CDR3 is TGTGCCAGCAGCCAAGTCAGCACTAGCGGGGTCAATGAGCAGTTCTTC.

The J gene is TRBJ1-4, the V gene TRBV2; no clear D gene. Trimming took 4 bases from V and 4 from J, leaving 13 bases between them. This CDR3 has 15 residues. Germline CDR1 SNHLY, CDR2 FYNNEI. This CDR3 is CASSGPTAFNEKLFF. The DNA for the CDR3 is TGTGCCAGCAGTGGACCAACAGCTTTTAATGAAAAACTGTTTTTT.

CDR3 amino acids: CASSLLPRGPEGKPGELFF. As DNA, the CDR3 is TGTGCCAGCAGCTTACTTCCCAGGGGCCCAGAGGGCAAGCCCGGGGAGCTGTTTTTT. The V and J genes are TRBV7-9 and TRBJ2-2; possible D gene TRBD1, 6 bases. Trimming cost V 2 bases and J 6 bases, with 25 bases left between them. The CDR3 spans 19 residues. Germline V gene lookup returns CDR1 SEHNR and CDR2 FQNEAQ (reference sequence).

This clone was counted a single time. This chain uses TRBV6-6 with TRBJ2-3, with D possibly TRBD2 on 5 matching bases. Germline CDR1 is MNHNY and CDR2 is SVGAGI (reference sequence). There are 15 residues in the CDR3. The V gene lost 3 bases and the J gene lost 6 bases, with 16 bases spanning the gap. The CDR3 is CASSYFSASGDTQYF. As DNA, the CDR3 is TGTGCCAGCAGTTATTTTAGCGCCTCTGGGGATACGCAGTATTTT.

The chain joins TRBV27 to TRBJ1-6; the match to TRBD1 covers 7 bases. Germline CDR1 and CDR2: MNHEY and SMNVEV (reference sequence). This CDR3 region has 13 residues. Unmatched junction bases numbered 2, after V lost 5 bases and J lost 7 bases. The CDR3 DNA reads as TGTGCCAGCAGTAAGACAGGGAATTCACCCCTCCACTTT. Translated, it gives CASSKTGNSPLHF.

J is TRBJ1-5 and V is TRBV6-5, with a possible D match to TRBD1 (5 bases). Germline V gene data show CDR1 as MNHEY and CDR2 as SVGAGI. This CDR3 spans 15 amino acids. The V and J ends lost 10 bases and 1 base respectively, with 17 bases between them. The CDR3 DNA sequence: TGTGCCACCAGGTGGGGGGAAATAAGCAATCAGCCCCAGCATTTT. Translating it yields CATRWGEISNQPQHF.